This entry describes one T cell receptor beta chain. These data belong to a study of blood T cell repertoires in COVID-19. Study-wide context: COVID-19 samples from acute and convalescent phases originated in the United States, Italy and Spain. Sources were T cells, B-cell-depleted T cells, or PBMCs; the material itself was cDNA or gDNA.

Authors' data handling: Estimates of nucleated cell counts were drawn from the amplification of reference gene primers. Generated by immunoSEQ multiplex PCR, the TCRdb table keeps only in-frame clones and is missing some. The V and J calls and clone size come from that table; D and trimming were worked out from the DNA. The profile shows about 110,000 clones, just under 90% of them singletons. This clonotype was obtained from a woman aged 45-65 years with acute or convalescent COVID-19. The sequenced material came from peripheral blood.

The CDR3 is CASRPQSTDTQYF. The CDR3 DNA follows: TGTGCCAGCAGACCACAAAGCACAGATACGCAGTATTTT. This sequence joins TRBV27 and TRBJ2-3; D not resolved. In germline, CDR1 is MNHEY, CDR2 SMNVEV (reference sequence). The CDR3 runs to 13 residues. V gave up 6 bases and J gave up 0 bases, with 7 bases separating them.